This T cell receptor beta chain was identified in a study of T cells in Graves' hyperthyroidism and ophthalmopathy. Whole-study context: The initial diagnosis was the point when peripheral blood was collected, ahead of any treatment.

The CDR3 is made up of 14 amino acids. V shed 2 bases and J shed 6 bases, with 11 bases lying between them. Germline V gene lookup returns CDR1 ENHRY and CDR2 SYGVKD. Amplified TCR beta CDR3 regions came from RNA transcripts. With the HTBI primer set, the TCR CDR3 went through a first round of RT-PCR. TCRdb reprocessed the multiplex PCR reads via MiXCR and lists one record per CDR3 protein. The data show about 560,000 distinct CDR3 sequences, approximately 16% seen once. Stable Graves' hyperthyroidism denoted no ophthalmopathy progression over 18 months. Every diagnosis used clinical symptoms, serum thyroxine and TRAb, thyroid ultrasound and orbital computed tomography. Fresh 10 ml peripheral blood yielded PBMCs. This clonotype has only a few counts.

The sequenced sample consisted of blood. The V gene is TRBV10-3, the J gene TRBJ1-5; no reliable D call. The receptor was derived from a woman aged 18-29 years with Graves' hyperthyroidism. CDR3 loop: CAISELQNGQPQHF. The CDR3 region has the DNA TGTGCCATCAGTGAGCTCCAGAACGGTCAGCCCCAGCATTTT.